The present entry profiles one T cell receptor beta chain with its context. This record comes from a study of OX40 agonist ivuxolimab in advanced cancers. Trimming shortened V by 0 bases and J by 9 bases, and 5 bases separated the two germline ends. The CDR3 is 11 residues long. Germline CDR1 and CDR2: WNHNN and SYGVQD (reference sequence). Repertoires were generated with immunoSEQ multiplex PCR, while TCRdb's copy carries only in-frame clones and drops some. The sample includes 70,000 to 85,000 clones, 88% of them seen just once. This clonotype originated in an adult with an advanced solid tumor such as melanoma, head and neck, liver or kidney cancer. The chain employs TRBV10-1 and TRBJ1-1; unclear D gene. The material was CD4+ or CD8+ T cells sorted from blood, obtained in a trial of the OX40 agonist ivuxolimab. The CDR3 loop reads CASSESGKAFF. The CDR3 region has the DNA TGCGCCAGCAGTGAGTCAGGGAAAGCTTTCTTT.